This T cell receptor (beta chain) is from a study of blood T cells in healthy people across ages. Looked up from germline, CDR1 is GTSNPN and CDR2 is SVGIG (reference sequence). The CDR3 extends over 15 amino acids. The V segment lost 4 bases and the J segment 2 bases; nucleotides outside the gene matches: 5. The sample holds a few counts of this clonotype. Primers used in a second PCR of about 7 to 11 cycles were a sample-barcoded 5' primer and a J-beta primer mix. MiXCR, run by TCRdb on the 5' RACE reads, gives a single entry per CDR3 protein. The sample carries 550,000 to 750,000 distinct CDR3 sequences, 20% to 25% recorded once.

V is TRBV30 and J is TRBJ2-6, with 7 bases identical to TRBD1. The sequenced material came from blood. This clonotype originated in a man between 65 and 85 years old in good health. The CDR3 sequence: CAWTRQGAGANVLTF. The CDR3 DNA reads as TGTGCCTGGACACGACAGGGTGCTGGGGCCAACGTCCTGACTTTC. Drawing the rest from reference TRBV30 and TRBJ2-6, the complete variable domain is SQTIHQWPATLVQPVGSPLSLECTVEGTSNPNLYWYRQAAGRGLQLLFYSVGIGQISSEVPQNLSASRPQDRQFILSSKKLLLSDSGFYLCAWTRQGAGANVLTFGAGSRLTVL.